This T cell receptor beta chain originates from a study of cytomegalovirus exposure and HLA in healthy donors (dated 2017 in TCRdb). Notes on the research overall: According to an earlier analysis of around 600 of the donors, about 170 million T cells yielded 120 million or so unique TCR beta sequences and more than 250 Gb of sequence data. HLA typing covered class I and class II loci at four-digit resolution. Among some 400 genotyped donors of the cohort, an average of around 240,000 unique TCR beta nucleotide sequences was sequenced per donor, of which roughly 17% were non-productive. Roughly 5 DR-DQ haplotypes were handled as single units for association and clustering, since linkage in the cohort was strong. A later genetic analysis took genome-wide SNP genotypes for about three fifths of the 666 donors and used that subset as a discovery cohort. About 300 gigabases of sequencing data and 70 million to 100 million unique TCR sequences made up an early release that covered 500 to 700 HLA-typed donors. The aim of the study was to test whether cataloging public T cell receptors could identify signatures of past pathogen exposure. The study used immunosequencing to profile the T cell repertoires of around 600 subjects and linked those repertoires to cytomegalovirus serostatus. To study patterns of TCR occurrence, a later analysis re-analyzed previously published TCR beta repertoires from 600 to 750 donors and added high-resolution HLA genotyping. The number of donors typed differed by locus, with 629-630 for A, B, C, DRB1 and DQB1, roughly 520 for DQA1, 600 to 610 for DPA1, and approximately 470 for DPB1. To predict cytomegalovirus infection status, the study combined high-throughput TCR immunosequencing, statistical association of individual TCRs with disease status, and machine learning. Donor age, sex, ethnicity and CMV serostatus were compiled alongside the repertoire data. To decide whether each TCR beta V gene segment behaved as functional or pseudogenic, an earlier analysis of approximately 620 of the donors relied on high-throughput TCR beta sequencing. Besides the first cohort of some 670 subjects, a separate validation cohort made up of 120 or so different subjects was used. All discovery cohort repertoires had been generated on a single sequencing platform. Rather than drawing on any new phenotypic data, the later analysis identified candidate immune exposures from TCR beta sequences and the way those sequences occurred across donors. Of the roughly 400 genotyped donors, 81% fell in the genetic ancestry cluster associated with self-reported Caucasian donors. Overall study outcomes, separate from this receptor: A cluster of highly shared sequence variants was judged likely to represent a technical artifact of the sequencing pipeline. A later analysis associated 17,000 or so TCR beta sequences with specific HLA alleles at a false discovery rate of 0.05. Sequencing depth was assumed to be roughly uniform across donors in the presence/absence analyses, though that assumption may not hold. Several of the top co-occurrence clusters appeared to be linked to parvovirus B19, influenza, CMV and Epstein-Barr virus, according to a later analysis. According to a later analysis, most CMV-associated TCR beta chains appeared to be HLA-restricted, and the HLA associations seemed to be driven largely by CMV exposure. The only immune exposure information available for the cohort was CMV serostatus. It was suggested by the authors that the approach could potentially be generalized to other disease states and immunological phenotypes. V-gene and J-gene trimming of TCR beta chains was associated with a missense DCLRE1C variant in a later genetic analysis, and the association was replicated in an independent cohort. Cytomegalovirus status was reported to be diagnosed by the classifier with high specificity and sensitivity in both the original and validation cohorts. Because counts were too low, about 17 rarely observed V segments, including chromosome 9 orphons, were excluded from the earlier analysis of a few hundred of the donors. The study gave a list of over 150 TCR beta chains associated with cytomegalovirus. Broadly in line with IMGT annotations, most TCR beta V segments showed up in productive rearrangements about 90% or about 30% of the time in an earlier analysis of 450 to 750 of the donors. A further reported finding was that TCR beta sequences accurately predicted the HLA-A and HLA-B alleles for most subjects in the first cohort. Because some donors lacked HLA typing at each locus, the association tests relied only on the typed subset. Correlated functional status among segregating V segments might be attributable to linkage disequilibrium, but an unknown experimental factor could not be ruled out. A few of the identified cytomegalovirus-associated TCR beta chains were confirmed in vitro to be specific for cytomegalovirus antigens. In a later analysis, HLA-associated TCR beta chains were found to be more clonally expanded and to have lower generation probabilities than equally common non-associated chains. In a later analysis, TCR association rates were found to vary across HLA loci, with the most associated TCRs seen for DRB1 alleles and the fewest for HLA-C alleles. In a later genetic analysis, fewer N-insertions in productive TCRs were reported among donors in an Asian-associated ancestry cluster than the roughly 710-donor mean. Most TCR sequences were seen in very few donors, while some public TCRs were found in many individuals. When HLA alleles, especially DR and DQ, strongly co-occurred, TCR associations were difficult to assign to individual alleles. In this cohort, only TCR beta chains were sequenced, and detectable features were limited by the absence of alpha or paired-chain data.

The cohort consisted of some 730 healthy bone marrow donors. At the time of sampling, every cohort member was nominally healthy, though immune exposures that went unrecorded were likely present. The donor tested CMV seronegative, placing the donor among the 352 seronegative members of the cohort. A peripheral blood sample was collected from each donor, and TCR beta sequencing was performed on peripheral blood mononuclear cells. The Qiagen DNeasy Blood Extraction Kit was used to extract genomic DNA from the blood cell samples. With regard to this clone: Its antigen is currently not known. The sample holds no much larger clone one base away, and base qualities are not on file.

Library creation used the immunoSEQ multiplex PCR assay. For the multiplex PCR, a mixture combining 60 forward primers for TCR Vbeta segments and 13 reverse primers for TCR Jbeta segments was used. The CDR3 region of rearranged TCR beta genes was amplified from genomic DNA by a multiplex PCR assay. On the Illumina HiSeq System, the amplified TCR beta libraries were sequenced as 87-base-pair reads. On the authors' methods: A later analysis counted tens of millions of unique TCR beta chains across the 690 or so repertoires, and roughly 9.9 million of these chains were shared by at least two donors. Raw reads were error-corrected and collapsed into unique sequences by a nearest-neighbor algorithm in which closely related sequences were merged to remove PCR and sequencing errors. To assign V, D and J gene segments, CDR3 sequences were aligned to IMGT reference sequences. For a sequence to be retained, a match of at least six nucleotides to both a V gene segment and a J gene segment was required. Rearrangements were classified as productive when the CDR3 lacked stop codons and remained in frame with V and J, and all other rearrangements were classified as non-productive. CDR3 was defined by IMGT convention, running from the second conserved V-encoded cysteine to the conserved J-encoded phenylalanine. Sequences without an unambiguous match to a single V gene segment were excluded from the earlier analysis of several hundred of the donors. An earlier analysis of 500 to 700 of the donors classified V segments as functional when productive rearrangements were above 56.7% and as segregating when the standard deviation between donors was above 5%. A statistical classification framework was built to diagnose cytomegalovirus status from the catalog of TCR beta chain sequences. In a later analysis, TCR nucleotide sequences were compared against IMGT/GENE-DB human TR gene sequences so that V and J genes could be assigned. The TCRdist pipeline was used in a later analysis to assign CDR3 sequences and most-parsimonious VDJ recombination scenarios. A later analysis defined each TCR beta chain by its CDR3 amino acid sequence plus V-gene family, and excluded reads lacking a unique V-gene family. In a later analysis, 500 to 700 highly shared, low-generation-probability nucleotide sequences were removed to address suspected cross-contamination and a sequencing artifact. For each public chain, a later analysis derived a clonal expansion index from normalized ranks of inferred template counts within each repertoire. In a later analysis, generation probabilities were computed with a VDJ recombination model fitted to out-of-frame rearrangements, and the resulting probabilities were checked against IGoR. In a later analysis, hypergeometric tests were used to score TCR-TCR, TCR-HLA and TCR-CMV co-occurrence, with a repertoire-size bias correction applied to TCR pairs. To estimate false discovery rates, a later analysis permuted the HLA or CMV assignments 20 times. In a later analysis, co-occurring TCRs were grouped with DBSCAN, and TCRdist sequence similarity was added when clustering was performed within HLA-allele-positive subsets. For co-occurrence clustering, repertoires with fewer than 30,000 or more than 120,000 public chains were excluded, along with five repertoires with anomalous nucleotide sharing. TCRdb limited this immuneACCESS table to in-frame rearrangements with V and J called. A share of clones is missing; checked studies link under half to unresolved V genes, and the rest is unexplained. That table gives V, J and clone size, and the DNA gave D and trimming. The sample table shows some 130,000 clones, and approximately 77% are seen once. Clones ranked in the top ten supply 2% of the sample.

This receptor was obtained from a man aged 25 to 40 in good health and CMV-seronegative. Sequencing input: PBMCs.

The DNA sequence is given as TGTGCCAGCAGTAATCGGACAGGGTATAGCAATCAGCCCCAGCATTTT. Its product reads: CASSNRTGYSNQPQHF. The chain is assembled from TRBV6-6 and TRBJ1-5, and 8 bases in between align with TRBD1. Based on the germline V gene (reference sequence), the CDR1 and CDR2 sequences are MNHNY and SVGAGI. CDR3 length: 16 amino acids, cysteine to phenylalanine. The sequence is cut down to CDR3 DNA, 48 bases in frame from base 1. Clipping removes 5 bases from V and 0 bases from J, with 6 as the unmatched junction base count.